Listed here are 32 T cell receptor beta chains from one sample, sequenced in a study of T cell clones after liver transplantation. Assay: immunoSEQ multiplex PCR; the TCRdb copy retains only in-frame clones and omits some. This sample carries 65,000 to 70,000 clones, 85% to 95% of them seen once, and the ten largest clones take over 0.75%. Sequencing used CD4+ T cells from blood, obtained about 25 months after liver transplant. The receptors originated from a human patient who received a liver transplant. Some of these T cells may belong to the graft donor.

This chain uses TRBV2 with TRBJ1-5; maybe TRBD1 (5 bases). Trimming pared 6 bases from V and 0 bases from J, leaving 12 bases between. The CDR3 spans 15 residues. Per germline, CDR1 SNHLY and CDR2 FYNNEI. The CDR3 bases are TGTGCCAGCAGCCGAGACAGTAATAGCAATCAGCCCCAGCATTTT. Translation gives CASSRDSNSNQPQHF.

V is TRBV25-1 and J is TRBJ1-1; D gene ambiguous. The length of the CDR3 is 12 residues. Per the germline V gene, CDR1 is MGHDK and CDR2 is SYGVNS. V gave up 7 bases and J gave up 4 bases, with 10 bases separating them. The CDR3: CASISSGTEAFF. For the CDR3, the DNA is TGTGCCAGCATCTCCAGTGGCACTGAAGCTTTCTTT. The variable domain in full, completed from reference TRBV25-1 and TRBJ1-1, reads EADIYQTPRYLVIGTGKKITLECSQTMGHDKMYWYQQDPGMELHLIHYSYGVNSTEKGDLSSESTVSRIRTEHFPLTLESARPSHTSQYLCASISSGTEAFFGQGTRLTVV.

The chain couples TRBV28 to TRBJ2-7; TRBD2 aligns across 11 bases. CDR1 is MDHEN, CDR2 SYDVKM, per germline. The V gene end was trimmed by 3 bases and the J gene end by 5 bases; junction bases not matched to a gene: 3. The CDR3 runs 14 residues. DNA of the CDR3: TGTGCCAGCAGTTTTGAACTAGCGGGAGACGAGCAGTACTTC. Its translation is CASSFELAGDEQYF.

The chain links TRBV19 to TRBJ2-1; 15 nucleotides match TRBD2. The trim removed 5 bases at V and 0 bases at J, leaving 11 bases unmatched. The CDR3 contains 20 residues. From germline, CDR1 is LNHDA and CDR2 SQIVND (reference sequence). CDR3 sequence reads: CASSAGTSGRSWSSYNEQFF. The CDR3 coding sequence is TGTGCCAGTAGTGCAGGGACTAGCGGGAGGAGTTGGAGCTCCTACAATGAGCAGTTCTTC.

The gene calls are TRBV7-8 and TRBJ2-1; D is possibly TRBD1 or TRBD2 (5 bases each). Trimming shortened V by 5 bases and J by 5 bases, and 10 bases separated the two germline ends. From germline, CDR1 is SGHVS and CDR2 FQNEAQ. CDR3 length: 13 amino acids. The CDR3 is CASSLGADNEQFF. CDR3 DNA sequence: TGTGCCAGCAGCCTCGGGGCGGACAATGAGCAGTTCTTC.

The V call is TRBV7-2, the J call TRBJ2-5, with TRBD1 identical over 8 bases. Unmatched junction bases numbered 2, after V lost 1 base and J lost 1 base. This CDR3 contains 15 residues. Looked up from germline, CDR1 is SGHTA and CDR2 is FQGNSA. This CDR3 is CASSLVDRGQETQYF. The CDR3, as DNA: TGTGCCAGCAGCTTAGTCGACAGGGGCCAAGAGACCCAGTACTTC.

In its sample, this clone was seen once. The chain recombines TRBV7-6 with TRBJ2-5; no clear D. The length of the CDR3 is 13 residues. The germline CDR1 and CDR2 sequences are SGHVS and FNYEAQ. Trimming stripped 5 bases from V and 5 bases from J, with 12 bases between. CDR3 nucleotides: TGTGCCAGCAGCCCCAGGTCCAGGGAGACCCAGTACTTC. Encoded protein: CASSPRSRETQYF.

This chain uses TRBV5-1 with TRBJ2-7, with 14 bases matching TRBD2. CDR3 length: 15 amino acids. V lost 4 bases and J lost 3; bases outside the gene matches: 3. Germline values: CDR1 SGHRS, CDR2 YFSETQ. The CDR3 loop reads CASSEGTSGSYEQYF. CDR3 sequence (DNA): TGCGCCAGCAGCGAGGGGACTAGCGGGAGCTACGAGCAGTACTTC.

The gene calls are TRBV10-2 and TRBJ2-5; TRBD1 aligns across 9 bases. The CDR3 extends over 13 amino acids. The germline CDR1 and CDR2 sequences are WSHSY and SAAADI. V gave up 5 bases and J gave up 5 bases; unmatched junction bases: 3. CDR3 nucleotides: TGCGCCAGCAGTAACAGGGGGCTGGAGACCCAGTACTTC. This gives the protein CASSNRGLETQYF.

V usage is TRBV7-3 and J usage is TRBJ1-4, with 8 nucleotides matching TRBD1. CDR1 SGHTA and CDR2 FQGTGA come from the germline V gene. The length of the CDR3 is 15 residues. V lost 5 bases, J lost 8 bases, and 10 bases stayed unmatched. As DNA, the CDR3 is TGTGCCAGCAGCCCCGGACAGGGATCTGGAGAAAAACTGTTTTTT. This sequence encodes CASSPGQGSGEKLFF.

This chain links TRBV4-1 with TRBJ1-2, with D unresolved. The CDR3 is 16 residues long. Looked up from germline, CDR1 is MGHRA and CDR2 is YSYEKL. Trimming took 3 bases from V and 8 from J, leaving 22 bases between them. In DNA, the CDR3 is TGCGCCAGCAGCCACCTCGCGGGGAGGTCAGGTGTGGGCTACACCTTC. Translation: CASSHLAGRSGVGYTF.

The rearrangement joins TRBV18 to TRBJ2-5, with 14 bases matching TRBD2. Losses at the gene ends were 0 bases for V and 3 bases for J; bases not matched to a gene: 0. This CDR3 contains 16 residues. Germline CDR1 reads KGHSH; CDR2 reads LQKENI. CDR3 sequence (DNA): TGTGCCAGCTCACCACCGGGACTAGCGGGAGAAGAGACCCAGTACTTC. Amino acid sequence: CASSPPGLAGEETQYF.

J is TRBJ2-5 and V is TRBV5-1, with 9 positions matching TRBD1. Per germline, CDR1 SGHRS and CDR2 YFSETQ. This CDR3 has 11 residues. The V and J ends lost 4 bases and 11 bases, in that order; junction bases with no gene match: 3. CDR3 nucleotides: TGCGCCAGCAGCGGGACAGGGATGCAGTACTTC. As protein: CASSGTGMQYF.

This chain joins TRBV2 and TRBJ2-3; the D gene is possibly TRBD2 (5 bases). From germline, CDR1 is SNHLY and CDR2 FYNNEI. V was trimmed by 3 bases and J by 0 bases, leaving 19 bases between them. This CDR3 region has 18 residues. The CDR3 loop is CASSDPVEGGESTDTQYF. The CDR3 DNA follows: TGTGCCAGCAGTGACCCCGTCGAGGGTGGGGAAAGCACAGATACGCAGTATTTT.

CDR3 region: CASSLRQGAIPYEQYF. The CDR3 bases are TGTGCCAGTAGTCTTCGACAGGGGGCGATCCCCTACGAGCAGTACTTC. The chain is built from TRBV19 and TRBJ2-7; 10 nucleotides line up with TRBD1. The germline gives CDR1 LNHDA, CDR2 SQIVND (reference sequence). The CDR3 sequence is 16 residues long. V shed 5 bases and J 2 bases; nucleotides not matched to a gene: 9.

The chain links TRBV28 to TRBJ1-2, with D possibly being TRBD1 (5 bases). The V end lost 5 bases, the J end lost 3 bases, and 10 bases lay between the germline ends. CDR1 is MDHEN, CDR2 SYDVKM, per germline. The CDR3 contains 13 residues. CDR3 region: CASSPRVYYGYTF. For the CDR3, the DNA is TGTGCCAGCAGTCCCAGGGTATACTATGGCTACACCTTC.

This chain links TRBV7-2 with TRBJ2-7; 14 positions match TRBD2. The CDR3 has 17 residues. V lost 5 bases, J lost 6 bases, and 12 bases stayed unmatched. CDR1 is SGHTA, CDR2 FQGNSA, per germline. The CDR3 nucleotides are TGTGCCAGCAGCCTAGGGCAACTCGGACTAGCGGGGGGCGAGCAGTACTTC. Protein product: CASSLGQLGLAGGEQYF.

CDR3 protein: CASSLGWRDNTEAFF. In DNA, the CDR3 is TGCGCCAGCAGCTTGGGATGGAGGGATAACACTGAAGCTTTCTTT. This chain uses TRBV5-1 with TRBJ1-1; D remains ambiguous. The germline V and J ends were trimmed by 0 bases and 2 bases, with 11 bases remaining between them. CDR3 length: 15 amino acids. Per germline, CDR1 SGHRS and CDR2 YFSETQ.

The rearrangement uses TRBV18 and TRBJ2-1; 9 nucleotides line up with TRBD1. With 6 bases clipped from V and 12 bases from J, the junction kept 12 bases outside the gene matches. The germline gives CDR1 KGHSH, CDR2 LQKENI. The CDR3 is 14 amino acids. CDR3: CASSPRTGDGPQFF. CDR3 in DNA: TGTGCCAGCTCCCCGAGGACAGGGGATGGTCCGCAGTTCTTC.

This rearrangement joins TRBV9 to TRBJ2-1; tentative D call: TRBD1 (7 bases). The CDR3 contains 16 residues. In germline, CDR1 is SGDLS, CDR2 YYNGEE. V lost 0 bases to trimming and J lost 3 bases, with 13 bases between them. CDR3: CASSVGRGTVYNEQFF. The CDR3 nucleotides read TGTGCCAGCAGCGTAGGGAGGGGGACAGTCTACAATGAGCAGTTCTTC. Full variable domain (remainder filled in from reference TRBV9 and TRBJ2-1): DSGVTQTPKHLITATGQRVTLRCSPRSGDLSVYWYQQSLDQGLQFLIQYYNGEERAKGNILERFSAQQFPDLHSELNLSSLELGDSALYFCASSVGRGTVYNEQFFGPGTRLTVL.

The chain joins TRBV5-6 to TRBJ2-1; the match to TRBD2 covers 10 bases. Germline CDR1 reads SGHDT; CDR2 reads YYEEEE. V shed 3 bases, J shed 4 bases, and the junction held 10 bases outside the gene matches. The CDR3 is 17 residues long. In nucleotides, the CDR3 is TGTGCCAGCAGCTCTGCTACTAGCGGGACGCTATACAATGAGCAGTTCTTC. It codes for CASSSATSGTLYNEQFF.

The rearrangement joins TRBV7-3 to TRBJ1-1; 7 bases align to TRBD1. Per the germline V gene, CDR1 is SGHTA and CDR2 is FQGTGA. This CDR3 contains 13 residues. Trimming cost V 5 bases and J 5 bases; bases outside gene matches: 5. This CDR3 is CASSMGQTTEAFF. CDR3 in DNA: TGTGCCAGCAGCATGGGACAGACGACTGAAGCTTTCTTT.

The V and J genes are TRBV7-9 and TRBJ1-3; D gene uncertain. The germline CDR1 and CDR2 sequences are SEHNR and FQNEAQ (reference sequence). V was clipped by 0 bases and J by 5 bases, with 8 bases between them. The CDR3 runs to 14 residues. The CDR3 loop reads CASSLAGGRNTIYF. The CDR3, as DNA: TGTGCCAGCAGCTTAGCCGGAGGTCGAAACACCATATATTTT.

The chain is built from TRBV4-1 and TRBJ2-5; tentative D call: TRBD2 (6 bases). This CDR3 has 16 residues. Germline V gene sequence: CDR1 MGHRA, CDR2 YSYEKL. V gave up 2 bases and J gave up 5 bases, with 18 bases separating them. CDR3 nucleotide sequence: TGCGCCAGCAGCCAATCCGGGGGAGAGGGGACGGAGACCCAGTACTTC. Amino acids: CASSQSGGEGTETQYF.

V is TRBV15 and J is TRBJ2-1; no clear D gene. V gave up 0 bases and J gave up 12 bases, with 6 bases separating them. Germline-derived CDR1 and CDR2 are LNHNV and YYDKDF (reference sequence). The CDR3 loop spans 11 amino acids. The CDR3 DNA follows: TGTGCCACCAGCAGAGAACTAACGCAGTTCTTC. Its translation is CATSRELTQFF.

In this sample, this clone turned up a few times. J is TRBJ1-2 and V is TRBV29-1, with D uncertain. Trimming pared 1 base from V and 4 bases from J, leaving 4 bases between. This CDR3 has 11 amino acids. The germline V gene encodes CDR1 SQVTM and CDR2 ANQGSEA. CDR3 loop: CSVEVGYGYTF. The CDR3 DNA sequence: TGCAGCGTTGAAGTCGGCTATGGCTACACCTTC. Drawing the rest from reference TRBV29-1 and TRBJ1-2, the complete variable domain is SAVISQKPSRDICQRGTSLTIQCQVDSQVTMMFWYRQQPGQSLTLIATANQGSEATYESGFVIDKFPISRPNLTFSTLTVSNMSPEDSSIYLCSVEVGYGYTFGSGTRLTVV.

The chain joins TRBV27 to TRBJ2-7, with 7 bases identical to TRBD1. Per the germline V gene, CDR1 is MNHEY and CDR2 is SMNVEV (reference sequence). This CDR3 contains 12 residues. With 5 bases clipped from V and 12 bases from J, the junction kept 10 bases outside the gene matches. CDR3 nucleotides: TGTGCCAGCAGTCGCATCGGACAGGTGGGGTACTTC. It translates to CASSRIGQVGYF.

The chain couples TRBV4-2 to TRBJ1-1; D may be TRBD1 (5 bases). V lost 3 bases and J lost 1, with 9 bases in between. This CDR3 comprises 14 residues. Germline V gene lookup returns CDR1 LGHNA and CDR2 YNFKEQ. CDR3 residues: CASSQGGANTEAFF. DNA of the CDR3: TGTGCCAGCAGCCAGGGAGGGGCGAACACTGAAGCTTTCTTT.

This chain joins TRBV7-3 and TRBJ2-3; D is uncertain. Germline lookup yields CDR1 SGHTA and CDR2 FQGTGA. The V and J ends lost 5 bases and 8 bases respectively, with 20 bases between them. This CDR3 spans 15 amino acids. The CDR3 is CASSPGGLVVPTQYF. CDR3 in DNA: TGTGCCAGCAGCCCCGGTGGTCTAGTGGTGCCTACGCAGTATTTT. Combining the CDR3 with reference TRBV7-3 and TRBJ2-3 gives the whole variable domain GAGVSQTPSNKVTEKGKYVELRCDPISGHTALYWYRQSLGQGPEFLIYFQGTGAADDSGLPNDRFFAVRPEGSVSTLKIQRTERGDSAVYLCASSPGGLVVPTQYFGPGTRLTVL.

The J gene is TRBJ2-5, the V gene TRBV4-3; no reliable D call. The CDR3 spans 14 residues. Germline CDR1 is LGHNA and CDR2 is YSLEER. V lost 0 bases, J lost 3 bases, and 8 bases lay in between. The CDR3 coding sequence is TGCGCCAGCAGCCAAGAACAAGGGAAAGAGACCCAGTACTTC. This encodes CASSQEQGKETQYF.

This chain connects TRBV28 to TRBJ2-5; the D gene could be TRBD1 or TRBD2 (6 bases each). V lost 2 bases and J lost 5, with 15 bases in between. The CDR3 sequence is 15 residues long. CDR1 is MDHEN and CDR2 is SYDVKM in the germline V gene. CDR3 residues: CASSLMQGRQETQYF. For the CDR3, the DNA is TGTGCCAGCAGTTTAATGCAGGGGAGGCAGGAGACCCAGTACTTC.

The gene calls are TRBV6-6 and TRBJ2-7; TRBD2 might be the D (5 bases). Germline CDR1 MNHNY, CDR2 SVGAGI (reference sequence). The CDR3 extends over 12 amino acids. Trimming removed 8 bases at V and 7 bases at J, with 15 bases between. This chain's CDR3 is CASGGVPGEQYF. CDR3 sequence (DNA): TGTGCCAGCGGTGGTGTTCCGGGGGAGCAGTACTTC.